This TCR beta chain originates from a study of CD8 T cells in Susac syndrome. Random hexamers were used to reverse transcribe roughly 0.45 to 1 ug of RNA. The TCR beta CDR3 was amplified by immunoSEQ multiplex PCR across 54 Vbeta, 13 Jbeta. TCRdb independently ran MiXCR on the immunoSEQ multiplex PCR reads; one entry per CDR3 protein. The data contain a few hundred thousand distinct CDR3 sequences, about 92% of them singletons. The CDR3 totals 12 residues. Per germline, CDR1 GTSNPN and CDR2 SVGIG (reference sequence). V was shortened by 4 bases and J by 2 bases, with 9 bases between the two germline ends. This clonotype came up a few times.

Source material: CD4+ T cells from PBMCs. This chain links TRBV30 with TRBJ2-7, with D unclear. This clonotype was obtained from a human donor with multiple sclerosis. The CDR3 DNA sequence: TGTGCCTGGAATCGTGGAACCTACGAGCAGTACTTC. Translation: CAWNRGTYEQYF.